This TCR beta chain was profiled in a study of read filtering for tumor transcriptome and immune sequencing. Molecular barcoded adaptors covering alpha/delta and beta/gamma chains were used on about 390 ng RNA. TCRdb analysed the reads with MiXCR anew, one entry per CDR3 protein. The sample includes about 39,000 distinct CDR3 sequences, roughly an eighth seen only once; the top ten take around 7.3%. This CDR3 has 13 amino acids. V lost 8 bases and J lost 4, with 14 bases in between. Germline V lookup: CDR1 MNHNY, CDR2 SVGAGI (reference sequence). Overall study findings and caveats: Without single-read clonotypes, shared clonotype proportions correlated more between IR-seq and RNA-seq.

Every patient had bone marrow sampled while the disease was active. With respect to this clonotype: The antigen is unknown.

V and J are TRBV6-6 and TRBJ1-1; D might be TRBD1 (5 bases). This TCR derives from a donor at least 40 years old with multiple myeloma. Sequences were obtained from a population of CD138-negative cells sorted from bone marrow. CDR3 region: CASLPRVATEAFF. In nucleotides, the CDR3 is TGTGCCAGCCTACCCAGGGTTGCCACTGAAGCTTTCTTT.